A single sample gave rise to the 27 T cell receptor beta chains below, sequenced in a study of OX40 agonist ivuxolimab in advanced cancers. The repertoire was sequenced with immunoSEQ multiplex PCR; TCRdb's copy has only in-frame clones and lacks some. Seen here are around 14,000 clones, roughly 80% observed once, and the top ten hold 30% to 35%. The sample consisted of CD4+ or CD8+ T cells sorted from blood, taken in a trial of the OX40 agonist ivuxolimab. Every receptor here comes from an adult with an advanced solid tumor such as melanoma, head and neck, liver or kidney cancer.

The CDR3 spells CASSLRDSNEQFF. CDR3 bases: TGTGCCAGCAGTTTAAGGGACTCCAATGAGCAGTTCTTC. The chain has TRBV28 and TRBJ2-1; perhaps TRBD2 as D (6 bases). CDR3 length equals 13 residues. Trimming shortened V by 2 bases and J by 6 bases, and 8 bases separated the two germline ends. Germline V CDR1 and CDR2: MDHEN, SYDVKM.

This clone has a single count. This chain uses TRBV5-1 with TRBJ2-2; no clear D gene. CDR1 SGHRS and CDR2 YFSETQ come from the germline V gene. This CDR3 has 11 residues. Trimming removed 7 bases at V and 6 bases at J, with 7 bases between. As DNA, the CDR3 is TGCGCCAGCTCCAGATCCGGGGAGCTGTTTTTT. As protein: CASSRSGELFF.

The chain joins TRBV5-6 to TRBJ1-4, with D perhaps matching TRBD1 (5 bases). Germline assignment: CDR1 SGHDT and CDR2 YYEEEE. This CDR3 is 12 amino acids long. Trimming took 2 bases from V and 8 from J, leaving 7 bases between them. CDR3 coding DNA: TGTGCCAGCAGCTTCGGGGGGGAAAAACTGTTTTTT. It codes for CASSFGGEKLFF.

V gene TRBV4-1 combines with J gene TRBJ2-2; 7 bases line up with TRBD1. Trimming at V came to 6 bases and at J to 5 bases, leaving 15 bases not matched to a gene. Germline CDR1 and CDR2: MGHRA and YSYEKL. This CDR3 comprises 17 residues. CDR3 DNA: TGCGCCAGCAGATTAGGTCCGGGACAGTCCCCGACCGGGGAGCTGTTTTTT. Protein: CASRLGPGQSPTGELFF.

This chain uses TRBV28 with TRBJ1-1; D may be TRBD1 (5 bases). Trimming removed 6 bases at V and 0 bases at J, with 14 bases between. The CDR3 is made up of 15 amino acids. CDR1 and CDR2 from the germline V gene are MDHEN and SYDVKM. CDR3 sequence: CASRRFDSLNTEAFF. The DNA for the CDR3 is TGTGCCAGCAGACGATTCGACAGCCTGAACACTGAAGCTTTCTTT.

This rearrangement joins TRBV7-9 to TRBJ2-7, with 11 bases matching TRBD2. Per germline, CDR1 SEHNR and CDR2 FQNEAQ (reference sequence). The length of the CDR3 is 15 residues. V lost 5 bases to trimming and J lost 4 bases; unmatched junction nucleotides: 7. CDR3 residues: CASSPPGTSGYEQYF. Written as DNA, the CDR3 is TGTGCCAGCAGCCCGCCCGGGACTAGCGGTTACGAGCAGTACTTC.

This clone has only one observation. V gene TRBV7-9 combines with J gene TRBJ2-7, with 7 bases that match TRBD1. CDR3 length equals 13 residues. Germline CDR1 and CDR2: SEHNR and FQNEAQ (reference sequence). Trimming took 5 bases from V and 5 from J; bases not matched to a gene: 6. The CDR3 is CASSLQGKHEQYF. The DNA for the CDR3 is TGTGCCAGCAGCCTACAGGGGAAGCACGAGCAGTACTTC. The variable domain in full, with the rest retrieved from reference TRBV7-9 and TRBJ2-7, is DTGVSQNPRHKITKRGQNVTFRCDPISEHNRLYWYRQTLGQGPEFLTYFQNEAQLEKSRLLSDRFSAERPKGSFSTLEIQRTEQGDSAMYLCASSLQGKHEQYFGPGTRLTVT.

This chain connects TRBV15 to TRBJ2-1, with D possibly TRBD2 on 7 matching bases. With 8 bases removed from V and 6 bases from J, the gap between germline ends came to 26 bases. The CDR3 extends over 17 amino acids. CDR1 is LNHNV and CDR2 is YYDKDF in the germline V gene (reference sequence). The CDR3 spells CATSPSGPTRGFNEQFF. The CDR3 coding sequence is TGTGCCACCTCACCTAGCGGTCCTACAAGGGGGTTCAATGAGCAGTTCTTC.

This clone showed up just once. The chain has TRBV7-2 and TRBJ2-7, with 7 bases matching TRBD1. CDR1 is SGHTA and CDR2 is FQGNSA in the germline V gene. The ends lost 2 bases at V and 2 bases at J; junction bases unmatched: 9. CDR3 length equals 16 residues. CDR3 sequence: CASSLPTGNHPYEQYF. The CDR3 region has the DNA TGTGCCAGCAGCTTACCGACAGGGAACCATCCCTACGAGCAGTACTTC.

The chain employs TRBV7-8 and TRBJ2-7; TRBD2 matches at 9 bases. Trimming at V came to 4 bases and at J to 0 bases, leaving 7 bases not matched to a gene. CDR3 length equals 16 residues. Germline lookup yields CDR1 SGHVS and CDR2 FQNEAQ. In DNA, the CDR3 is TGTGCCAGCAGCTCACCTCGGACTAGCGTCTCCTACGAGCAGTACTTC. Amino acid sequence: CASSSPRTSVSYEQYF.

The CDR3 DNA reads as TGTGCCAGCAGCTTGGTGGCTTATAGCAATCAGCCCCAGCATTTT. Protein: CASSLVAYSNQPQHF. The chain recombines TRBV5-5 with TRBJ1-5; no clear D gene. The germline CDR1 and CDR2 sequences are SGHKS and YYEKEE (reference sequence). The CDR3 loop spans 15 amino acids. The ends were cut back, 0 bases at V and 0 bases at J, with 7 bases in the middle.

The CDR3 spells CASTRGALNEKLFF. CDR3 bases: TGTGCCAGCACCAGGGGGGCACTTAATGAAAAACTGTTTTTT. The genes are TRBV27 and TRBJ1-4; 7 bases agree with TRBD1. The CDR3 loop spans 14 amino acids. Germline-derived CDR1 and CDR2 are MNHEY and SMNVEV (reference sequence). The J segment lost 4 bases and the V segment lost 7 bases, leaving 6 bases of the junction unmatched.

By sample share, this clone is medium-sized. The same CDR3 arises from other DNA sequences in this sample as well. This rearrangement joins TRBV9 to TRBJ2-5; 13 bases agree with TRBD2. CDR1 is SGDLS and CDR2 is YYNGEE in the germline V gene. The V gene end was trimmed by 2 bases and the J gene end by 5 bases; junction bases not matched to a gene: 6. The CDR3 has 16 amino acids. The CDR3 DNA reads TGTGCCAGCAGCGTCGGACTAGCGGGGGAGGGCGAGACCCAGTACTTC. Amino acids: CASSVGLAGEGETQYF.

This clone was seen ten or more times. The V and J genes are TRBV6-1 and TRBJ2-7; the D gene is possibly TRBD2 (5 bases). CDR3 length: 11 residues. The V end was cut by 6 bases, the J end by 4 bases, with 7 bases between. CDR1 is MNHNS, CDR2 SASEGT, per germline. The CDR3 nucleotides read TGTGCCAGCAGGACGGGGTACGAGCAGTACTTC. Translated: CASRTGYEQYF.

The V gene is TRBV7-6, the J gene TRBJ1-1; no clear D gene. The CDR3 sequence is 13 residues long. Germline V gene sequence: CDR1 SGHVS, CDR2 FNYEAQ. V dropped 0 bases and J dropped 8 bases, with 10 bases sitting between them. Here the CDR3 reads CASSLASTGEAFF. The CDR3 region has the DNA TGTGCCAGCAGCTTAGCTTCGACTGGAGAAGCTTTCTTT.

This clone was counted once. The rearrangement uses TRBV11-2 and TRBJ2-2; no clear D gene. Trimming removed 4 bases from V and 4 bases from J, with 4 bases in between. Germline lookup yields CDR1 SGHAT and CDR2 FQNNGV. This CDR3 has 12 residues. The CDR3 DNA is TGTGCCAGCAGCTATATCACCGGGGAGCTGTTTTTT. Translated, it gives CASSYITGELFF.

CDR3 DNA sequence: TGTGCCATCAGTGAGTCAGGGTATGAAAACATTCAGTACTTC. It codes for CAISESGYENIQYF. This chain links TRBV10-3 with TRBJ2-4, with no clear D. The CDR3 spans 14 residues. Germline V lookup: CDR1 ENHRY, CDR2 SYGVKD. With 0 bases removed from V and 5 bases from J, the gap between germline ends came to 8 bases.

V gene TRBV6-1 combines with J gene TRBJ1-3, with D possibly being TRBD1 (6 bases). Per germline, CDR1 MNHNS and CDR2 SASEGT. CDR3 length: 16 residues. V was shortened by 0 bases and J by 3 bases, with 12 bases between the two germline ends. CDR3 sequence (DNA): TGTGCCAGCAGTGAAGCGGCGGGGGGCTTTGGAAACACCATATATTTT. Translating it yields CASSEAAGGFGNTIYF.

The chain uses TRBV7-9 and TRBJ1-1; no firm D call. CDR3 size: 13 residues. Germline CDR1 SEHNR, CDR2 FQNEAQ (reference sequence). Trimming removed 4 bases from V and 7 bases from J, with 13 bases in between. CDR3: CASSSISSYEAFF. DNA of the CDR3: TGTGCCAGCAGCTCTATTAGCTCGTATGAAGCTTTCTTT.

The table lists this clone with a few counts. One end of the junction varies from germline; a read error may be responsible. The J gene is TRBJ2-3, the V gene TRBV7-7, with 8 positions matching TRBD2. CDR3 length: 15 amino acids. Looked up from germline, CDR1 is SSHAT and CDR2 is FNYEAQ (reference sequence). The CDR3 DNA follows: TGTGCTAGCAGCCCTACTAGCGGATGGGGAGATACGCAGTATTTT. It specifies CASSPTSGWGDTQYF.

This clone was seen only a few times. This sequence joins TRBV28 and TRBJ2-7; 11 nucleotides line up with TRBD2. Germline loops: CDR1 MDHEN, CDR2 SYDVKM. The CDR3 spans 16 residues. The trim removed 6 bases at V and 2 bases at J, leaving 9 bases unmatched. CDR3 nucleotide sequence: TGTGCCAGCAGACCTGAGGGGACTAGCGGTACCTACGAGCAGTACTTC. As protein: CASRPEGTSGTYEQYF.

This clone is a singleton in its sample. Other nucleotide sequences from this sample produce the same CDR3. CDR3 sequence reads: CASSLEGGNTEAFF. In DNA, the CDR3 is TGTGCCAGCAGCTTAGAGGGCGGGAACACTGAAGCTTTCTTT. The chain joins TRBV7-9 to TRBJ1-1; D unclear. In germline, CDR1 is SEHNR, CDR2 FQNEAQ (reference sequence). The CDR3 sequence is 14 residues long. The germline V and J ends were trimmed by 1 base and 1 base, with 7 bases remaining between them.

This clone was counted a few times. This chain links TRBV9 with TRBJ2-3; D is possibly TRBD2 (5 bases). The CDR3 consists of 16 residues. V was cut by 0 bases and J by 0 bases, with 11 bases left in between. Germline loops: CDR1 SGDLS, CDR2 YYNGEE. In DNA, the CDR3 is TGTGCCAGCAGCGTAGGTGGGCGGACTAGCACAGATACGCAGTATTTT. It yields the protein CASSVGGRTSTDTQYF. Full variable domain (outside the CDR3, taken from reference TRBV9 and TRBJ2-3): DSGVTQTPKHLITATGQRVTLRCSPRSGDLSVYWYQQSLDQGLQFLIQYYNGEERAKGNILERFSAQQFPDLHSELNLSSLELGDSALYFCASSVGGRTSTDTQYFGPGTRLTVL.

The J gene is TRBJ2-1, the V gene TRBV4-1, with D maybe TRBD2 (5 bases). This CDR3 contains 16 residues. Germline lookup yields CDR1 MGHRA and CDR2 YSYEKL. Deletions cut 0 bases from V and 7 bases from J, with 16 bases between. The CDR3 sequence is CASSQDPRPGWNEQFF. CDR3 DNA sequence: TGCGCCAGCAGCCAAGATCCCAGGCCGGGGTGGAATGAGCAGTTCTTC.

The chain recombines TRBV9 with TRBJ2-2; D assignment may be TRBD1 or TRBD2 (5 bases each). The CDR3 is 13 residues long. CDR1 and CDR2 (germline): SGDLS, YYNGEE. Trimming pared 2 bases from V and 5 bases from J, leaving 7 bases between. This CDR3 reads CASSVEGTGELFF. As DNA, the CDR3 is TGTGCCAGCAGCGTCGAGGGGACCGGGGAGCTGTTTTTT.

V and J are TRBV6-4 and TRBJ2-3, with 7 positions matching TRBD1. This CDR3 has 14 amino acids. In germline, CDR1 is MRHNA, CDR2 SNTAGT. The V gene end was trimmed by 2 bases and the J gene end by 4 bases; junction bases not matched to a gene: 3. The CDR3 DNA reads TGTGCCAGCAGTGACGACAGGGTGTCAGATACGCAGTATTTT. It encodes CASSDDRVSDTQYF.

This clone appeared a single time. The V and J genes are TRBV11-2 and TRBJ2-1; tentative D call: TRBD2 (6 bases). This CDR3 spans 13 amino acids. Trimming shortened V by 1 base and J by 8 bases, and 9 bases separated the two germline ends. Germline V gene lookup returns CDR1 SGHAT and CDR2 FQNNGV. The DNA of the CDR3 is TGTGCCAGCAGCTTAGGGCAGCGGGATGAGCAGTTCTTC. Its protein is CASSLGQRDEQFF.